The 4 T cell receptor beta chains reported below all come from one sample, sequenced in a study of cytomegalovirus exposure and HLA in healthy donors. Use of 60 Vbeta and 13 Jbeta primers characterized the PCR. Data came from immunoSEQ multiplex PCR; TCRdb stores just in-frame clones and leaves some out. The repertoire table contains 130,000 or so clones. The sample comprised PBMCs. These receptors were taken from a man between 18 and 35 years old in good health and CMV-seronegative.

V gene TRBV15 combines with J gene TRBJ2-1, with D tentatively TRBD1 (6 bases). Trimming left V 3 bases short and J 8 bases short, with 14 bases between. This CDR3 is 14 amino acids long. Germline V gene data show CDR1 as LNHNV and CDR2 as YYDKDF (reference sequence). The CDR3 DNA reads TGTGCCACCAGCAGCGTCAGGGGACGGGATGAGCAGTTCTTC. Translation: CATSSVRGRDEQFF.

The V gene is TRBV18, the J gene TRBJ2-5; no firm D call. Germline CDR1 reads KGHSH; CDR2 reads LQKENI. The V end was cut by 3 bases, the J end by 0 bases, with 11 bases between. The CDR3 sequence is 15 residues long. CDR3 sequence: CASSPPNRYQETQYF. CDR3 coding DNA: TGTGCCAGCTCACCCCCTAACCGGTACCAAGAGACCCAGTACTTC.

This chain links TRBV29-1 with TRBJ2-7, with a possible D match to TRBD1 (6 bases). Between the trimmed V and J ends, which lost 6 bases and 2 bases, there was a span of 20 bases. The germline V gene has CDR1 SQVTM and CDR2 ANQGSEA. CDR3 length: 15 residues. For the CDR3, the DNA is TGCAGCGTGACAGGTGGGGTCGATGGGACCTACGAGCAGTACTTC. Protein product: CSVTGGVDGTYEQYF.

The chain recombines TRBV9 with TRBJ1-6; D not resolved. The V gene lost 3 bases and the J gene lost 0 bases, with 7 bases spanning the gap. Germline V gives CDR1 SGDLS, CDR2 YYNGEE. CDR3 size: 15 residues. CDR3 bases: TGTGCCAGCAGCGCCATTAGCTCCTATAATTCACCCCTCCACTTT. This encodes CASSAISSYNSPLHF.